These 27 T cell receptor beta chains were sequenced from one sample in a study of beta chain features in type 1 diabetes. General study points: Across all four CD4+ subsets, people with type 1 diabetes showed modestly shorter TCRB CDR3s.

These receptors lack a known antigen. As every portion of the isolated RNA was reverse transcribed, the sequencing read expressed TCRB transcripts. The method was immunoSEQ multiplex PCR; TCRdb's version includes in-frame clones alone and lacks a portion of them. Of under 250,000 clones listed, about 15% are singletons. The sample taken for sequencing was naive CD4+ T cells from blood. These receptors all stem from a man between 25 and 39 years old with type 1 diabetes.

This clone has more than one count but fewer than ten. The chain recombines TRBV5-6 with TRBJ1-1; tentatively, D is TRBD1 (6 bases). The germline gives CDR1 SGHDT, CDR2 YYEEEE. V lost 4 bases to trimming and J lost 4 bases, with 11 bases between them. The CDR3 runs to 13 residues. CDR3 DNA: TGTGCCAGCAGCCCAGGGGTGAGCACTGAAGCTTTCTTT. It yields the protein CASSPGVSTEAFF.

This chain links TRBV18 with TRBJ2-5; possibly TRBD1 for D (6 bases). Trimming removed 4 bases from V and 3 bases from J, with 6 bases in between. The germline gives CDR1 KGHSH, CDR2 LQKENI. The CDR3 length is 12 residues. CDR3: CASSRQEETQYF. In DNA form, the CDR3 reads TGTGCCAGCTCACGACAGGAAGAGACCCAGTACTTC.

The genes are TRBV6-5 and TRBJ1-2; 8 nucleotides line up with TRBD1. The CDR3 sequence is 13 residues long. The germline V gene has CDR1 MNHEY and CDR2 SVGAGI. V was pared by 6 bases and J by 10 bases, with 10 bases of the junction left unmatched. The CDR3 coding sequence is TGTGCCAGCAGCCGGGGGAAACAGGGGGTCTACACCTTC. This translates into CASSRGKQGVYTF.

There are a few counts of this clone. This chain joins TRBV28 and TRBJ2-7, with 12 bases aligning to TRBD2. V was clipped by 6 bases and J by 7 bases; unmatched bases: 7. The CDR3 has 14 residues. Germline CDR1 MDHEN, CDR2 SYDVKM. Written as DNA, the CDR3 is TGTGCCAGCAGGCTAGCGGGAGGGCCCCGGGAGCAGTACTTC. It encodes CASRLAGGPREQYF.

The chain has TRBV6-1 and TRBJ2-4; D is ambiguous. Germline CDR1 and CDR2: MNHNS and SASEGT. V was cut by 4 bases and J by 5 bases, with 6 bases left in between. There are 12 residues in the CDR3. The CDR3 DNA is TGTGCCAGCAGTGGGGCACAAAACATTCAGTACTTC. Its translation is CASSGAQNIQYF.

This rearrangement joins TRBV15 to TRBJ2-5; 9 nucleotides agree with TRBD2. V trimming: 3 bases; J trimming: 5 bases; junction bases outside the gene matches: 16. This CDR3 spans 18 amino acids. CDR1 LNHNV and CDR2 YYDKDF come from the germline V gene (reference sequence). The CDR3 region has the DNA TGTGCCACCAGCAGTCTTGGGGGGAGCGGGGGGCCGGGGGAGACCCAGTACTTC. It is translated as CATSSLGGSGGPGETQYF.

In this sample, this clone turned up a few times. The chain has TRBV9 and TRBJ2-5; maybe TRBD1 (5 bases). CDR3 size: 14 residues. From germline, CDR1 is SGDLS and CDR2 YYNGEE. The germline V and J ends were trimmed by 4 bases and 0 bases, with 10 bases remaining between them. The CDR3 region is CASSPWTNQETQYF. DNA of the CDR3: TGTGCCAGCAGCCCTTGGACAAACCAAGAGACCCAGTACTTC.

This rearrangement joins TRBV5-1 to TRBJ2-5, with TRBD1 identical over 9 bases. CDR1 SGHRS and CDR2 YFSETQ come from the germline V gene. CDR3 length: 14 amino acids. With V trimmed by 2 bases and J by 5 bases, 4 bases remained unmatched. This CDR3 reads CASSFGQGRETQYF. Written as DNA, the CDR3 is TGCGCCAGCAGCTTTGGACAGGGGAGGGAGACCCAGTACTTC. Full variable domain (missing parts from reference TRBV5-1 and TRBJ2-5): KAGVTQTPRYLIKTRGQQVTLSCSPISGHRSVSWYQQTPGQGLQFLFEYFSETQRNKGNFPGRFSGRQFSNSRSEMNVSTLELGDSALYLCASSFGQGRETQYFGPGTRLLVL.

The chain joins TRBV4-1 to TRBJ2-6; the D is unclear. The germline V and J ends were trimmed by 5 bases and 2 bases, with 13 bases remaining between them. Germline CDR1 is MGHRA and CDR2 is YSYEKL. This CDR3 is 16 amino acids long. This CDR3 reads CASSTPGRAGANVLTF. DNA for the CDR3: TGCGCCAGCAGCACCCCCGGTCGGGCTGGGGCCAACGTCCTGACTTTC.

The rearrangement uses TRBV14 and TRBJ2-7; D is undetermined. The V and J ends lost 0 bases and 5 bases respectively, with 8 bases between them. In germline, CDR1 is SGHDN, CDR2 FVKESK. The CDR3 is 13 residues long. Here the CDR3 reads CASSQDLRDEQYF. The CDR3 region has the DNA TGTGCCAGCAGCCAAGATCTCCGGGACGAGCAGTACTTC.

The chain recombines TRBV5-1 with TRBJ2-3; the D gene is possibly TRBD2 (6 bases). Germline-derived CDR1 and CDR2 are SGHRS and YFSETQ. V was cut by 2 bases and J by 1 base, with 11 bases left in between. The CDR3 contains 15 residues. The CDR3 DNA sequence: TGCGCCAGCAGCTTCGGAGGGTTTCGCACAGATACGCAGTATTTT. Its protein product is CASSFGGFRTDTQYF.

The J gene is TRBJ2-3, the V gene TRBV14, with 7 nucleotides matching TRBD2. The CDR3 sequence is 15 residues long. Germline CDR1 and CDR2: SGHDN and FVKESK. V was clipped by 4 bases and J by 3 bases; unmatched bases: 7. The CDR3 reads CASSPTRTRTDTQYF. The DNA of the CDR3 is TGTGCCAGCAGCCCTACCCGGACTAGAACAGATACGCAGTATTTT.

J is TRBJ1-2 and V is TRBV9; maybe TRBD1 (5 bases). This CDR3 is 15 amino acids long. Trimming cost V 4 bases and J 5 bases, with 18 bases left between them. From germline, CDR1 is SGDLS and CDR2 YYNGEE. The CDR3 here is CASSPVLTERYGYTF. CDR3 sequence (DNA): TGTGCCAGCAGCCCGGTTTTGACAGAGAGATATGGCTACACCTTC.

The V gene is TRBV29-1, the J gene TRBJ1-4; possibly TRBD1 for D (5 bases). The ends were cut back, 2 bases at V and 8 bases at J, with 12 bases in the middle. Germline V CDR1 and CDR2: SQVTM, ANQGSEA. The CDR3 is 13 residues long. CDR3 protein: CSVESGGGEKLFF. CDR3 sequence (DNA): TGCAGCGTTGAATCCGGGGGAGGGGAAAAACTGTTTTTT. The complete variable domain, with remaining parts taken from reference TRBV29-1 and TRBJ1-4, reads SAVISQKPSRDICQRGTSLTIQCQVDSQVTMMFWYRQQPGQSLTLIATANQGSEATYESGFVIDKFPISRPNLTFSTLTVSNMSPEDSSIYLCSVESGGGEKLFFGSGTQLSVL.

This chain links TRBV29-1 with TRBJ1-2; D call uncertain. V was trimmed by 3 bases and J by 8 bases, leaving 4 bases between them. The CDR3 contains 9 residues. Germline CDR1 is SQVTM and CDR2 is ANQGSEA. CDR3 sequence: CSVDSGYTF. For the CDR3, the DNA is TGCAGCGTTGATAGCGGCTACACCTTC.

This clone came up a few times. The chain links TRBV5-1 to TRBJ2-7; perhaps TRBD2 as D (5 bases). Germline CDR1 reads SGHRS; CDR2 reads YFSETQ. Trimming took 1 base from V and 3 from J, leaving 11 bases between them. CDR3 length: 14 amino acids. The chain's CDR3 is CASSLTSGLYEQYF. CDR3 bases: TGCGCCAGCAGCTTGACTAGTGGGCTCTACGAGCAGTACTTC.

This clone showed up just a few times. The chain recombines TRBV30 with TRBJ2-2; a possible D gene is TRBD1 (6 bases). This CDR3 has 18 amino acids. In germline, CDR1 is GTSNPN, CDR2 SVGIG (reference sequence). Trimming removed 3 bases from V and 4 bases from J, with 24 bases in between. This CDR3 is CAWRSDRQTGLVTGELFF. In DNA form, the CDR3 reads TGTGCCTGGAGATCAGATAGGCAGACAGGACTGGTCACCGGGGAGCTGTTTTTT.

This clone was picked up a small number of times. The CDR3 DNA reads as TGTGCCAGCTCACCAAATGAGGACAGCAACACTGAAGCTTTCTTT. Translation: CASSPNEDSNTEAFF. V usage is TRBV18 and J usage is TRBJ1-1; a weak D match, TRBD1 (6 bases). Germline-derived CDR1 and CDR2 are KGHSH and LQKENI. Trimming took 2 bases from V and 2 from J, leaving 12 bases between them. This CDR3 region has 15 residues.

This clone was picked up a small number of times. The rearrangement uses TRBV30 and TRBJ2-7; 11 bases map to TRBD1. Germline lookup yields CDR1 GTSNPN and CDR2 SVGIG (reference sequence). Losses at the gene ends were 8 bases for V and 7 bases for J; bases not matched to a gene: 10. The CDR3 runs 13 residues. Written as DNA, the CDR3 is TGTGCCGTCCGATGGGACAGGGGGTCTGAGCAGTACTTC. Its protein is CAVRWDRGSEQYF.

This clone has a single count. The chain uses TRBV4-3 and TRBJ2-7; perhaps TRBD1 as D (6 bases). CDR1 LGHNA and CDR2 YSLEER come from the germline V gene. V was clipped by 5 bases and J by 5 bases, with 16 bases between them. The CDR3 spans 14 residues. The CDR3 is CASSSPGTPDEQYF. CDR3 in DNA: TGCGCCAGCAGCTCACCCGGGACACCTGACGAGCAGTACTTC.

This chain uses TRBV7-9 with TRBJ2-5; a weak D match, TRBD1 (5 bases). Trimming took 2 bases from V and 5 from J, leaving 18 bases between them. The germline V gene has CDR1 SEHNR and CDR2 FQNEAQ (reference sequence). This CDR3 contains 16 residues. The CDR3 sequence is CASSLMAGNFRETQYF. CDR3 nucleotide sequence: TGTGCCAGCAGCTTAATGGCAGGGAATTTTCGGGAGACCCAGTACTTC.

This clone was detected only a few times. The V and J genes are TRBV27 and TRBJ1-2, with TRBD1 identical over 7 bases. Germline CDR1 reads MNHEY; CDR2 reads SMNVEV (reference sequence). J lost 2 bases, V lost 3 bases, and 6 bases had no gene match. This CDR3 is 15 amino acids long. The CDR3 DNA is TGTGCCAGCAGTTTGAGACAGGGAACGAACTATGGCTACACCTTC. This sequence encodes CASSLRQGTNYGYTF.

There are a few counts of this clone. The gene calls are TRBV25-1 and TRBJ2-4; possible D gene TRBD1, 6 bases. Per the germline V gene, CDR1 is MGHDK and CDR2 is SYGVNS. V lost 3 bases, J lost 8 bases, and 17 bases lay in between. The CDR3 length is 15 residues. For the CDR3, the DNA is TGTGCCAGCAGTGATGACCAGGGACCAGGGGACATTCAGTACTTC. Protein sequence: CASSDDQGPGDIQYF.

This chain links TRBV7-9 with TRBJ2-5; D is possibly TRBD2 (5 bases). CDR1 and CDR2 from the germline V gene are SEHNR and FQNEAQ (reference sequence). V was shortened by 6 bases and J by 1 base, with 9 bases between the two germline ends. CDR3 size: 13 residues. The CDR3 nucleotides are TGTGCCAGCAGTCCGGACTCCCAAGAGACCCAGTACTTC. Its translation: CASSPDSQETQYF.

The V gene is TRBV10-3, the J gene TRBJ2-5, with TRBD1 matching 9 bases. Unmatched junction bases numbered 4, after V lost 0 bases and J lost 5 bases. The CDR3 has 15 residues. CDR1 and CDR2 (germline): ENHRY, SYGVKD. DNA for the CDR3: TGTGCCATCAGTGAGTCGAAACAGGGGGCGGAGACCCAGTACTTC. This translates into CAISESKQGAETQYF.

In this sample, this clone turned up many times. The chain uses TRBV29-1 and TRBJ2-7; 7 bases are a match to TRBD1. The V segment lost 4 bases and the J segment 3 bases; nucleotides outside the gene matches: 6. The germline V gene encodes CDR1 SQVTM and CDR2 ANQGSEA. This CDR3 has 13 residues. The CDR3 sequence is CSVAVGQHYEQYF. The DNA of the CDR3 is TGCAGCGTTGCGGTGGGACAGCACTACGAGCAGTACTTC.

This clone turned up a few times. The gene calls are TRBV9 and TRBJ1-2, with D uncertain. CDR3 size: 15 residues. The V end was cut by 0 bases, the J end by 0 bases, with 9 bases between. The germline CDR1 and CDR2 sequences are SGDLS and YYNGEE. CDR3 amino acids: CASSVAVQPNYGYTF. The CDR3 coding sequence is TGTGCCAGCAGCGTAGCGGTACAGCCTAACTATGGCTACACCTTC.